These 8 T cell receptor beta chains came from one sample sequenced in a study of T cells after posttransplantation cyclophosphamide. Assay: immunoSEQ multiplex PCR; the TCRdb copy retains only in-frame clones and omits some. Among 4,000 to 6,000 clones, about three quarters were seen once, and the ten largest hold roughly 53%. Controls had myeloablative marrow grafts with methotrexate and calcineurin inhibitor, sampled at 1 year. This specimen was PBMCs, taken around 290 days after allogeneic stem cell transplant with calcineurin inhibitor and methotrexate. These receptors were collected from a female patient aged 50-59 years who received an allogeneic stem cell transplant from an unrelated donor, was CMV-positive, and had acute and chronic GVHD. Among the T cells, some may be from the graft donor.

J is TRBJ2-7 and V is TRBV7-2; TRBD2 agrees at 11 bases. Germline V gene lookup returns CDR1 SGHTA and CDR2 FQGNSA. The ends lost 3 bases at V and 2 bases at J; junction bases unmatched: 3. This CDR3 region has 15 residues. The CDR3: CASSFLAGGPYEQYF. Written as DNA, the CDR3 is TGTGCCAGCAGCTTCCTAGCGGGGGGTCCCTACGAGCAGTACTTC.

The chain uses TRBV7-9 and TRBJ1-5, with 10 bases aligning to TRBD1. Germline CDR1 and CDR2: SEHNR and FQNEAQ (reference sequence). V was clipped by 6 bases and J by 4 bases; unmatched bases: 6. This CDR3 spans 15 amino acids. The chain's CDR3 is CASRSGTGVNQPQHF. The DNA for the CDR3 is TGTGCCAGCAGATCTGGGACAGGGGTTAATCAGCCCCAGCATTTT.

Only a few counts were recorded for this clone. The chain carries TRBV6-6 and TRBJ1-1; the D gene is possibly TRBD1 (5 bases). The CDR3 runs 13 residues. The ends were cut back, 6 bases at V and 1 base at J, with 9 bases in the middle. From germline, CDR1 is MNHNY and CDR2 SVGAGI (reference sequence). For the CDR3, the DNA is TGTGCCAGCAGCCTTGACAGGAACACTGAAGCTTTCTTT. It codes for CASSLDRNTEAFF.

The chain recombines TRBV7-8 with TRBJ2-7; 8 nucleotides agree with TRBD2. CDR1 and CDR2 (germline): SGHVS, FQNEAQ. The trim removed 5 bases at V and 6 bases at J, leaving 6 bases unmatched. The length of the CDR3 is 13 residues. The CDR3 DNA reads TGTGCCAGCAGCCCAGGGACTAGGGGCGAGCAGTACTTC. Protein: CASSPGTRGEQYF.

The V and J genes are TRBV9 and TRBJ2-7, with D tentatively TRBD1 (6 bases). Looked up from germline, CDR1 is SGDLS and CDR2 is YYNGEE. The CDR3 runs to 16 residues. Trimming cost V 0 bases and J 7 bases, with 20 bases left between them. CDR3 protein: CASSVGPWGPSEEQYF. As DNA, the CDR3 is TGTGCCAGCAGCGTAGGTCCATGGGGGCCGAGTGAAGAGCAGTACTTC.

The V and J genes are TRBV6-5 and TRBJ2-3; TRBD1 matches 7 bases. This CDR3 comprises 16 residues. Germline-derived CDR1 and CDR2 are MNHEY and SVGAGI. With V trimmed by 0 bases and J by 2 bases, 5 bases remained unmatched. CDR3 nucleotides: TGTGCCAGCAGTTACTCCCGGGACAGACTCACAGATACGCAGTATTTT. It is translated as CASSYSRDRLTDTQYF.

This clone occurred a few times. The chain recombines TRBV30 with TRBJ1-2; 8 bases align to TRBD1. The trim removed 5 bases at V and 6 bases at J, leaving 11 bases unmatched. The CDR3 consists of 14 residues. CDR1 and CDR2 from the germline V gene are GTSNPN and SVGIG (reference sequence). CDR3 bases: TGTGCCTGGGGGCGACAGGGGCTTATGAATGGCTACACCTTC. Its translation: CAWGRQGLMNGYTF.

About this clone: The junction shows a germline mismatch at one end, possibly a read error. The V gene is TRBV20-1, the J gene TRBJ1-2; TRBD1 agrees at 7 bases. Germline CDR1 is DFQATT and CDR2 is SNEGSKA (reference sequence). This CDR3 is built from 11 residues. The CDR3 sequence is CSGRQGGGYTF. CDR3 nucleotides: TGCAGTGGTAGACAGGGAGGTGGCTACACCTTC.